Shown below are 19 T cell receptor beta chains from a single sample sequenced in a study of shared clonotypes between healthy human individuals. Repertoires were generated with immunoSEQ multiplex PCR, while TCRdb's copy carries only in-frame clones and drops some. The sample includes roughly 320,000 clones, 87% of them seen just once. The sample comprised memory CD8+ T cells sorted from blood. Documented subset: CD45RO+ cells pooled with CCR7-negative TemRA cells. The receptors were sampled from a man between 18 and 35 years old in good health.

This chain joins TRBV12-5 and TRBJ2-5; D is unclear. Per germline, CDR1 LGHNT and CDR2 FRNRAP. This CDR3 is 13 amino acids long. V was pared by 6 bases and J by 3 bases, with 11 bases between. The CDR3 DNA reads as TGTGCTAGTGGGGGAAATAGAGAAGAGACCCAGTACTTC. This translates into CASGGNREETQYF.

This chain joins TRBV7-6 and TRBJ2-7; 7 bases match TRBD1. CDR3 length: 17 residues. CDR1 is SGHVS and CDR2 is FNYEAQ in the germline V gene. The J segment lost 0 bases and the V segment lost 5 bases, leaving 13 bases of the junction unmatched. The CDR3 loop is CASSKASGTESSYEQYF. Written as DNA, the CDR3 is TGTGCCAGCAGCAAAGCGTCCGGGACAGAGAGCTCCTACGAGCAGTACTTC.

The V call is TRBV6-6, the J call TRBJ1-2; D is possibly TRBD1 (6 bases). The CDR3 is 14 residues long. Per germline, CDR1 MNHNY and CDR2 SVGAGI (reference sequence). With 0 bases removed from V and 4 bases from J, the gap between germline ends came to 9 bases. This chain's CDR3 is CASSYSEGGYGYTF. The CDR3 region has the DNA TGTGCCAGCAGTTACTCGGAAGGGGGCTATGGCTACACCTTC.

The chain uses TRBV19 and TRBJ2-1; 14 nucleotides align to TRBD2. Trimming cost V 3 bases and J 8 bases; bases outside gene matches: 18. The CDR3 length is 20 residues. The germline gives CDR1 LNHDA, CDR2 SQIVND (reference sequence). The CDR3 DNA reads TGTGCCAGTAGTATCGTATGGACCGCTCTCGGACTAGCGGGAGGCGATGAGCAGTTCTTC. It encodes CASSIVWTALGLAGGDEQFF. Using reference TRBV19 and TRBJ2-1 for the parts outside the CDR3, the full variable domain is DGGITQSPKYLFRKEGQNVTLSCEQNLNHDAMYWYRQDPGQGLRLIYYSQIVNDFQKGDIAEGYSVSREKKESFPLTVTSAQKNPTAFYLCASSIVWTALGLAGGDEQFFGPGTRLTVL.

The chain couples TRBV6-5 to TRBJ2-4, with no clear D. This CDR3 is built from 14 residues. Germline V gene data show CDR1 as MNHEY and CDR2 as SVGAGI. V dropped 6 bases and J dropped 0 bases, with 9 bases sitting between them. The CDR3, as DNA: TGTGCCAGCAGCCCCGGATTAGCCAAAAACATTCAGTACTTC. Encoded protein: CASSPGLAKNIQYF.

This chain joins TRBV18 and TRBJ1-2; 8 nucleotides match TRBD1. The CDR3 covers 14 residues. V trimming: 5 bases; J trimming: 4 bases; junction bases outside the gene matches: 6. The germline V gene has CDR1 KGHSH and CDR2 LQKENI. CDR3 DNA sequence: TGTGCCAGCTCATCTACAGGGGGGAGCTATGGCTACACCTTC. It encodes CASSSTGGSYGYTF.

This chain links TRBV5-1 with TRBJ2-2, with TRBD2 identical over 7 bases. The CDR3 is 15 amino acids. The ends lost 4 bases at V and 7 bases at J; junction bases unmatched: 10. In germline, CDR1 is SGHRS, CDR2 YFSETQ. CDR3 sequence reads: CASSLYAGESGELFF. CDR3 nucleotides: TGCGCCAGCAGCCTTTATGCGGGGGAGAGCGGGGAGCTGTTTTTT.

The DNA for the CDR3 is TGTGCCAGCAGACTAAGGGGGGGTCGGGACGAGCAGTACTTC. This translates into CASRLRGGRDEQYF. The chain couples TRBV2 to TRBJ2-7; possibly TRBD2 for D (7 bases). Germline V CDR1 and CDR2: SNHLY, FYNNEI. Trimming took off 6 bases at V and 5 bases at J, with 17 bases between the two ends. The CDR3 totals 14 residues.

The chain combines TRBV7-2 with TRBJ2-6, with D perhaps TRBD2 (5 bases). V gave up 7 bases and J gave up 2 bases, with 9 bases separating them. The CDR3 is 14 amino acids. Germline CDR1 and CDR2: SGHTA and FQGNSA. For the CDR3, the DNA is TGTGCCAGCACCACTAGGGCTGGGGCCAACGTCCTGACTTTC. Amino acids: CASTTRAGANVLTF.

The genes are TRBV29-1 and TRBJ2-1, with D possibly matching TRBD2 (6 bases). Per germline, CDR1 SQVTM and CDR2 ANQGSEA. V was pared by 7 bases and J by 7 bases, with 26 bases between. The CDR3 consists of 16 residues. The CDR3 nucleotides read TGCAGCGCCGGACTAATGGGTACTATAGCGAGAAATGAGCAGTTCTTC. It codes for CSAGLMGTIARNEQFF.

The chain is built from TRBV9 and TRBJ1-1; 7 nucleotides line up with TRBD1. The CDR3 length is 15 residues. V gave up 0 bases and J gave up 1 base; unmatched junction bases: 3. Germline V gene data show CDR1 as SGDLS and CDR2 as YYNGEE. In DNA, the CDR3 is TGTGCCAGCAGCGTAGGGACAGGCTGGAACACTGAAGCTTTCTTT. The encoded protein is CASSVGTGWNTEAFF. Full variable domain (rest looked up from reference TRBV9 and TRBJ1-1): DSGVTQTPKHLITATGQRVTLRCSPRSGDLSVYWYQQSLDQGLQFLIQYYNGEERAKGNILERFSAQQFPDLHSELNLSSLELGDSALYFCASSVGTGWNTEAFFGQGTRLTVV.

The V and J genes are TRBV10-1 and TRBJ1-5; D is perhaps TRBD1 (5 bases). Germline V CDR1 and CDR2: WNHNN, SYGVQD (reference sequence). The CDR3 loop spans 13 amino acids. Trimming removed 4 bases at V and 5 bases at J, with 9 bases between. The CDR3 DNA reads TGCGCCAGCAGTGCCAGGGTAGATCAGCCCCAGCATTTT. This translates into CASSARVDQPQHF.

In DNA, the CDR3 is TGTGCCAGTTCTACGTGGGGGGGGACCTACGAGCAGTACTTC. Translated: CASSTWGGTYEQYF. V is TRBV6-6 and J is TRBJ2-7, with TRBD2 matching 7 bases. The CDR3 loop spans 14 amino acids. The junction had 10 bases not matched to a gene; V was cut back by 9 bases and J by 2 bases. The germline V gene has CDR1 MNHNY and CDR2 SVGAGI (reference sequence).

The chain links TRBV28 to TRBJ2-7; tentatively, D is TRBD2 (6 bases). The V gene's germline CDR1 is MDHEN and CDR2 SYDVKM. V lost 6 bases, J lost 7 bases, and 19 bases lay in between. This CDR3 contains 14 residues. CDR3 DNA sequence: TGTGCCAGCAGCTTAATCGTGTCCGCGGGAGAGCAGTACTTC. Translation gives CASSLIVSAGEQYF.

V gene TRBV27 combines with J gene TRBJ2-7; 8 nucleotides line up with TRBD1. The V gene's germline CDR1 is MNHEY and CDR2 SMNVEV (reference sequence). There are 15 residues in the CDR3. With 5 bases clipped from V and 2 bases from J, the junction kept 8 bases outside the gene matches. The CDR3 DNA sequence: TGTGCCAGCAGTCCCTCAGGGGGCCTAGCCTACGAGCAGTACTTC. Its protein product is CASSPSGGLAYEQYF.

The V and J genes are TRBV7-9 and TRBJ2-3; 7 positions agree with TRBD1. CDR1 and CDR2 (germline): SEHNR, FQNEAQ (reference sequence). J gave up 4 bases and V 8 bases, and 12 bases lay outside the gene matches. The CDR3 covers 15 residues. The DNA of the CDR3 is TGTGCCAGCGGCCGGACAGGCGCGGAGTCAGATACGCAGTATTTT. Translated: CASGRTGAESDTQYF.

The J gene is TRBJ1-2, the V gene TRBV6-5; D remains unclear. Trimming stripped 0 bases from V and 4 bases from J, with 9 bases between. Germline V lookup: CDR1 MNHEY, CDR2 SVGAGI. This CDR3 region has 14 residues. CDR3 amino acids: CASSYSGGLYGYTF. The CDR3 DNA is TGTGCCAGCAGTTACTCAGGAGGGCTCTATGGCTACACCTTC.

Concerning this clone itself: A far larger clone is one base from this, pointing to a likely read error. The chain carries TRBV4-1 and TRBJ2-7; D remains unclear. The V and J ends lost 1 base and 3 bases respectively, with 10 bases between them. The germline gives CDR1 MGHRA, CDR2 YSYEKL. There are 14 residues in the CDR3. CDR3 DNA sequence: TGCGCCAGCAGCCAAGTCATGGCTAGCTACGAGCAGTACTTC. Encoded protein: CASSQVMASYEQYF.

With regard to this clone: A read error is likely here: a far larger clone is one base away. The chain employs TRBV7-9 and TRBJ2-7; D might be TRBD1 (5 bases). The V end was cut by 2 bases, the J end by 4 bases, with 6 bases between. Looked up from germline, CDR1 is SEHNR and CDR2 is FQNEAQ (reference sequence). The length of the CDR3 is 12 residues. CDR3 nucleotide sequence: TGTGCCAGCAGCTTACAGGGTTACGAGCAGTACTTC. It is translated as CASSLQGYEQYF.